Presented here are 30 T cell receptor beta chains from one specimen sequenced in a study of T cells in tumors after PD-1 blockade. Assay: immunoSEQ multiplex PCR; the TCRdb copy retains only in-frame clones and omits some. The table includes 55,000 to 70,000 clones, about 82% detected once. The sequenced sample was PBMCs, obtained before anti-PD-1 treatment. The receptors stem from a human donor with basal cell carcinoma.

This clone was seen more than once but under ten times. The chain recombines TRBV7-2 with TRBJ1-5; 7 bases are shared with TRBD1. V lost 5 bases, J lost 3 bases, and 7 bases stayed unmatched. This CDR3 contains 15 residues. The germline gives CDR1 SGHTA, CDR2 FQGNSA. CDR3 in DNA: TGTGCCAGCAGCCCGACAGGGACCTTCAATCAGCCCCAGCATTTT. Translating gives CASSPTGTFNQPQHF.

This clone showed up just once. CDR3 bases: TGTGCCAGCAGCCGAACAGGGCTCCTCATCAATGAAAAACTGTTTTTT. This sequence encodes CASSRTGLLINEKLFF. This chain connects TRBV7-9 to TRBJ1-4; TRBD1 might be the D (6 bases). Germline CDR1 and CDR2: SEHNR and FQNEAQ (reference sequence). V lost 5 bases and J lost 5, with 18 bases in between. The CDR3 spans 16 residues. Full variable domain (rest looked up from reference TRBV7-9 and TRBJ1-4): DTGVSQNPRHKITKRGQNVTFRCDPISEHNRLYWYRQTLGQGPEFLTYFQNEAQLEKSRLLSDRFSAERPKGSFSTLEIQRTEQGDSAMYLCASSRTGLLINEKLFFGSGTQLSVL.

The chain links TRBV6-6 to TRBJ1-2; unclear D gene. V lost 2 bases, J lost 4 bases, and 8 bases lay in between. The CDR3 loop spans 13 amino acids. CDR1 and CDR2 (germline): MNHNY, SVGAGI (reference sequence). DNA for the CDR3: TGTGCCAGCAGTTACGCGGTAGTCTATGGCTACACCTTC. Its translation is CASSYAVVYGYTF.

This chain links TRBV9 with TRBJ2-5; D remains unclear. The V and J ends lost 4 bases and 2 bases respectively, with 12 bases between them. The CDR3 spans 14 residues. The germline V gene encodes CDR1 SGDLS and CDR2 YYNGEE. CDR3 amino acids: CASSPAGTQETQYF. The CDR3 bases are TGTGCCAGCAGCCCAGCCGGTACTCAAGAGACCCAGTACTTC. The variable domain in full, with the rest retrieved from reference TRBV9 and TRBJ2-5, is DSGVTQTPKHLITATGQRVTLRCSPRSGDLSVYWYQQSLDQGLQFLIQYYNGEERAKGNILERFSAQQFPDLHSELNLSSLELGDSALYFCASSPAGTQETQYFGPGTRLLVL.

The V gene is TRBV19, the J gene TRBJ1-1; 7 positions match TRBD1. V shed 6 bases, J shed 1 base, and the junction held 8 bases outside the gene matches. The CDR3 spans 15 residues. CDR1 is LNHDA, CDR2 SQIVND, per germline (reference sequence). CDR3 sequence reads: CASRTGTFGNTEAFF. The CDR3 DNA reads TGTGCCAGTAGGACAGGGACCTTTGGGAACACTGAAGCTTTCTTT. The variable domain in full, completed from reference TRBV19 and TRBJ1-1, reads DGGITQSPKYLFRKEGQNVTLSCEQNLNHDAMYWYRQDPGQGLRLIYYSQIVNDFQKGDIAEGYSVSREKKESFPLTVTSAQKNPTAFYLCASRTGTFGNTEAFFGQGTRLTVV.

This rearrangement joins TRBV7-9 to TRBJ1-6; no clear D. V lost 2 bases and J 7 bases, leaving 9 bases between the germline ends. CDR1 is SEHNR and CDR2 is FQNEAQ in the germline V gene (reference sequence). The length of the CDR3 is 14 residues. In nucleotides, the CDR3 is TGTGCCAGCAGCTTATCAGTAGAGAATTCACCCCTCCACTTT. This encodes CASSLSVENSPLHF.

This clone was detected once. The identical CDR3 is also encoded by other nucleotide sequences in the sample. This sequence joins TRBV19 and TRBJ1-2; 8 nucleotides align to TRBD1. Germline CDR1 LNHDA, CDR2 SQIVND (reference sequence). The trim removed 6 bases at V and 3 bases at J, leaving 3 bases unmatched. The CDR3 consists of 13 residues. The CDR3 DNA is TGTGCCAGTAGCCCGACAGGGGACTATGGCTACACCTTC. It encodes CASSPTGDYGYTF.

The chain recombines TRBV5-1 with TRBJ1-1; 7 nucleotides match TRBD1. CDR3 size: 16 residues. The junction had 8 bases not matched to a gene; V was cut back by 3 bases and J by 0 bases. CDR1 SGHRS and CDR2 YFSETQ come from the germline V gene. The CDR3 DNA reads as TGCGCCAGCAGCTCCGACCCGGGACAGCTGAACACTGAAGCTTTCTTT. This gives the protein CASSSDPGQLNTEAFF.

This clone showed up just a few times. This chain uses TRBV4-2 with TRBJ1-2; D may be TRBD1 (6 bases). V shed 2 bases and J shed 7 bases, with 11 bases lying between them. Germline V gives CDR1 LGHNA, CDR2 YNFKEQ. The CDR3 totals 13 residues. This chain's CDR3 is CASSQQGTLGYTF. Here the CDR3 DNA reads TGTGCCAGCAGCCAACAGGGGACACTTGGCTACACCTTC.

The V call is TRBV5-1, the J call TRBJ1-2; the match to TRBD1 covers 9 bases. There are 13 residues in the CDR3. Germline V lookup: CDR1 SGHRS, CDR2 YFSETQ. The ends lost 5 bases at V and 6 bases at J; junction bases unmatched: 5. The DNA for the CDR3 is TGCGCCAGCAGTGGGACAGGGTGGGATGGCTACACCTTC. Amino acids: CASSGTGWDGYTF.

This chain connects TRBV5-4 to TRBJ2-5; 10 bases map to TRBD2. This CDR3 region has 15 residues. The junction had 4 bases not matched to a gene; V was cut back by 0 bases and J by 5 bases. Germline-derived CDR1 and CDR2 are SGHNT and YYREEE (reference sequence). CDR3 DNA sequence: TGTGCCAGCAGCTTGGTAGCGGGGGGCCGGGAGACCCAGTACTTC. This sequence encodes CASSLVAGGRETQYF. Supplemented by reference TRBV5-4 and TRBJ2-5, the full variable domain reads ETGVTQSPTHLIKTRGQQVTLRCSSQSGHNTVSWYQQALGQGPQFIFQYYREEENGRGNFPPRFSGLQFPNYSSELNVNALELDDSALYLCASSLVAGGRETQYFGPGTRLLVL.

The chain has TRBV7-9 and TRBJ1-6; TRBD1 aligns across 7 bases. With V trimmed by 8 bases and J by 7 bases, 5 bases remained unmatched. This CDR3 contains 13 residues. CDR1 is SEHNR, CDR2 FQNEAQ, per germline (reference sequence). This CDR3 is CASQPGGNSPLHF. DNA of the CDR3: TGTGCCAGCCAGCCAGGGGGGAATTCACCCCTCCACTTT.

The gene calls are TRBV6-5 and TRBJ2-7; D might be TRBD1 (5 bases). The CDR3 covers 15 residues. V was pared by 7 bases and J by 9 bases, with 25 bases between. Germline V gene lookup returns CDR1 MNHEY and CDR2 SVGAGI. CDR3 sequence (DNA): TGTGCCAGCACCGAAGGCCTTCCCACTCCTACAGGGCAGTACTTC. Translation: CASTEGLPTPTGQYF.

The chain employs TRBV5-6 and TRBJ2-7; TRBD1 might be the D (6 bases). This CDR3 region has 14 residues. Trimming pared 4 bases from V and 2 bases from J, leaving 13 bases between. CDR1 and CDR2 (germline): SGHDT, YYEEEE. The CDR3 bases are TGTGCCAGCAGCCCGGACAGTAATACCTACGAGCAGTACTTC. Its protein product is CASSPDSNTYEQYF.

V and J are TRBV5-1 and TRBJ1-2, with 8 bases that match TRBD1. V shed 4 bases, J shed 4 bases, and the junction held 9 bases outside the gene matches. This CDR3 contains 15 residues. Germline V CDR1 and CDR2: SGHRS, YFSETQ. This chain's CDR3 is CASSPGQAQAYGYTF. The CDR3 bases are TGCGCCAGCAGCCCGGGACAGGCTCAGGCCTATGGCTACACCTTC.

J is TRBJ1-3 and V is TRBV19; 7 nucleotides line up with TRBD1. Germline loops: CDR1 LNHDA, CDR2 SQIVND (reference sequence). This CDR3 spans 16 amino acids. V was pared by 8 bases and J by 1 base, with 11 bases of the junction left unmatched. CDR3 amino acids: CASGGQNLLSGNTIYF. As DNA, the CDR3 is TGTGCCAGTGGGGGACAGAATCTCCTTTCTGGAAACACCATATATTTT.

The CDR3 here is CASSIPRGNEETQYF. The CDR3 nucleotides are TGCGCCAGCAGCATCCCGCGGGGGAATGAAGAGACCCAGTACTTC. The chain has TRBV5-1 and TRBJ2-5; 7 positions agree with TRBD2. CDR1 is SGHRS and CDR2 is YFSETQ in the germline V gene. Trimming cost V 4 bases and J 3 bases; bases outside gene matches: 9. The CDR3 consists of 15 residues. Together with reference TRBV5-1 and TRBJ2-5, the CDR3 gives the full variable domain: KAGVTQTPRYLIKTRGQQVTLSCSPISGHRSVSWYQQTPGQGLQFLFEYFSETQRNKGNFPGRFSGRQFSNSRSEMNVSTLELGDSALYLCASSIPRGNEETQYFGPGTRLLVL.

V is TRBV15 and J is TRBJ2-5; D gene unclear. Germline loops: CDR1 LNHNV, CDR2 YYDKDF (reference sequence). Trimming removed 3 bases at V and 2 bases at J, with 13 bases between. CDR3 size: 15 residues. The CDR3 is CATSREGGSQETQYF. Written as DNA, the CDR3 is TGTGCCACCAGCAGGGAAGGTGGGTCGCAAGAGACCCAGTACTTC.

The chain has TRBV7-2 and TRBJ2-7; 12 bases agree with TRBD1. The CDR3 covers 14 residues. Trimming removed 5 bases from V and 6 bases from J; junction bases left unmatched: 5. Looked up from germline, CDR1 is SGHTA and CDR2 is FQGNSA. The CDR3 DNA is TGTGCCAGCAGCGCGGGACAGGGGGCTTCCGAGCAGTACTTC. The encoded protein is CASSAGQGASEQYF.

The chain links TRBV2 to TRBJ2-1; D might be TRBD2 (6 bases). This CDR3 has 16 amino acids. Germline assignment: CDR1 SNHLY and CDR2 FYNNEI. V was clipped by 9 bases and J by 0 bases, with 18 bases between them. CDR3 DNA: TGTGCCAGGGAGCTAGATCGGGGGAGCTCCTACAATGAGCAGTTCTTC. Translating it yields CARELDRGSSYNEQFF.

This rearrangement joins TRBV14 to TRBJ2-7; D may be TRBD2 (5 bases). V lost 3 bases and J lost 3, with 12 bases in between. CDR1 and CDR2 from the germline V gene are SGHDN and FVKESK. The CDR3 consists of 14 residues. The CDR3 is CASSQRVKSYEQYF. Written as DNA, the CDR3 is TGTGCCAGCAGCCAGAGGGTGAAGAGCTACGAGCAGTACTTC.

The chain combines TRBV30 with TRBJ2-5; the D gene is possibly TRBD2 (5 bases). CDR3 size: 14 residues. The V gene lost 3 bases and the J gene lost 7 bases, with 18 bases spanning the gap. The germline V gene encodes CDR1 GTSNPN and CDR2 SVGIG (reference sequence). CDR3 region: CAWSASIRAGTQYF. The CDR3 DNA is TGTGCCTGGAGCGCCTCAATAAGGGCGGGGACCCAGTACTTC.

As concerns this clone: Other DNA sequences of this sample code for an identical CDR3. The chain combines TRBV6-1 with TRBJ1-5; 8 nucleotides match TRBD1. The V gene's germline CDR1 is MNHNS and CDR2 SASEGT. There are 16 residues in the CDR3. With V trimmed by 0 bases and J by 2 bases, 3 bases remained unmatched. The CDR3 spells CASSEAPGQGNQPQHF. The CDR3 DNA is TGTGCCAGCAGTGAAGCGCCGGGACAGGGCAATCAGCCCCAGCATTTT.

The V call is TRBV7-9, the J call TRBJ1-2, with 8 bases fitting TRBD1. Germline CDR1 reads SEHNR; CDR2 reads FQNEAQ (reference sequence). This CDR3 has 16 amino acids. The J segment lost 4 bases and the V segment lost 5 bases, leaving 12 bases of the junction unmatched. Here the CDR3 DNA reads TGTGCCAGCAGCCCGTACCAGGGGGCGGAGAGCTATGGCTACACCTTC. It codes for CASSPYQGAESYGYTF. The variable domain in full, completed from reference TRBV7-9 and TRBJ1-2, reads DTGVSQNPRHKITKRGQNVTFRCDPISEHNRLYWYRQTLGQGPEFLTYFQNEAQLEKSRLLSDRFSAERPKGSFSTLEIQRTEQGDSAMYLCASSPYQGAESYGYTFGSGTRLTVV.

The V and J genes are TRBV5-1 and TRBJ2-3; 12 nucleotides align to TRBD2. The CDR3 is made up of 16 amino acids. The germline CDR1 and CDR2 sequences are SGHRS and YFSETQ. Trimming cost V 5 bases and J 2 bases; bases outside gene matches: 6. The DNA of the CDR3 is TGCGCCAGCAGGGATCTAGCGGGGGGGCCCACAGATACGCAGTATTTT. Translation gives CASRDLAGGPTDTQYF.

The chain combines TRBV5-1 with TRBJ2-3; TRBD1 aligns across 9 bases. CDR3 length equals 15 residues. The V gene end was trimmed by 4 bases and the J gene end by 1 base; junction bases not matched to a gene: 4. CDR1 is SGHRS, CDR2 YFSETQ, per germline. The CDR3 DNA reads TGCGCCAGCAGCACCTACAGGGGGCGCACAGATACGCAGTATTTT. This gives the protein CASSTYRGRTDTQYF.

V and J are TRBV4-1 and TRBJ2-7; D unresolved. Trimming removed 2 bases from V and 1 base from J, with 12 bases in between. The CDR3 sequence is 15 residues long. The germline V gene encodes CDR1 MGHRA and CDR2 YSYEKL. This chain's CDR3 is CASSQPDTNSYEQYF. DNA of the CDR3: TGCGCCAGCAGCCAACCCGACACGAATTCCTACGAGCAGTACTTC.

The chain joins TRBV11-1 to TRBJ1-2; 8 bases are shared with TRBD1. CDR3 length equals 16 residues. V lost 5 bases, J lost 3 bases, and 11 bases stayed unmatched. CDR1 SGHAT and CDR2 FQDESV come from the germline V gene (reference sequence). The CDR3 DNA sequence: TGTGCCAGCAGCCCATGGGACAGGCAAGACTACTATGGCTACACCTTC. Translating it yields CASSPWDRQDYYGYTF.

V is TRBV6-1 and J is TRBJ2-3, with D uncertain. The CDR3 is 15 residues long. V gave up 0 bases and J gave up 1 base, with 8 bases separating them. Germline CDR1 and CDR2: MNHNS and SASEGT. This CDR3 is CASSEAWIGTDTQYF. CDR3 nucleotide sequence: TGTGCCAGCAGTGAAGCTTGGATCGGCACAGATACGCAGTATTTT.

The count of this clone is one. This sequence joins TRBV9 and TRBJ2-7; D may be TRBD2 (5 bases). Trimming took off 4 bases at V and 8 bases at J, with 19 bases between the two ends. Germline CDR1 and CDR2: SGDLS and YYNGEE. The CDR3 has 14 amino acids. CDR3 sequence reads: CASSSLVEGGQQYF. In nucleotides, the CDR3 is TGTGCCAGCAGCTCCCTAGTAGAAGGAGGCCAGCAGTACTTC.